This TCR beta chain was identified in a study of long-term antiretroviral therapy in people with HIV. Per donor, at least one pre-ART and at least two post-ART PBMC samples were obtained. Study results and caveats: Blood was collected between the mid-2000s and the late 2010s, possibly under older ART regimens. Clonal populations expanded prior to ART predominated within the repertoire at all time points. Participants lacked recorded data on ART adherence, viral resistance or therapy changes.

As regards this clone: Its antigen remains unidentified.

The libraries were made with immunoSEQ v3.0 at survey level. Libraries were prepared by immunoSEQ multiplex PCR; TCRdb keeps only in-frame clonotypes and omits some of them. The sample carries 40,000 to 50,000 clones, about 95% recorded once. This clonotype originated in a man aged 25 to 40 with HIV. This specimen was unsorted PBMCs, taken approximately 9.1 years after starting antiretroviral therapy.

CDR3 DNA sequence: TGTGCCAGCAGCTTAGTCTTGGATCAGCCCCAGCATTTT. Residues: CASSLVLDQPQHF. V gene TRBV7-2 combines with J gene TRBJ1-5; no definite D call. Trimming removed 1 base from V and 5 bases from J, with 6 bases in between. The CDR3 length is 13 residues. Germline CDR1 is SGHTA and CDR2 is FQGNSA.